This entry is about one T cell receptor (beta chain). This CDR3 has 15 residues. Germline CDR1 is SEHNR and CDR2 is FQNEAQ (reference sequence). V lost 5 bases, J lost 3 bases, and 17 bases lay in between. This sample is part of a study of T-cell reconstitution after alpha-beta-depleted transplantation in children. TCRbeta library construction was performed incorporating unique molecular identifiers. One entry per CDR3 protein, called by TCRdb with MiXCR from the PCR reads. The data contain about 540,000 distinct CDR3 sequences, around 17% of them singletons. The chain recombines TRBV7-9 with TRBJ2-7; no reliable D call. The sequencing used PBMCs from the stem cell graft donor, collected from the stem cell graft. The TCR was taken from a human donor who donated a stem cell graft to a child with acute lymphoblastic leukemia. Here the CDR3 DNA reads TGTGCCAGCAGCCCCCCGGGCAGCCAGGACTACGAGCAGTACTTC. Translating it yields CASSPPGSQDYEQYF.